Listed below are T cell receptor beta chains from one sample, sequenced in a study of blood T cell repertoires in COVID-19. Using immunoSEQ multiplex PCR, the repertoire was profiled, and TCRdb retains in-frame clones only, with some absent. Among 200,000 to 250,000 clones, roughly 86% were seen once, and the ten largest hold 12%. The sequencing input was peripheral blood. All receptors derive from a man aged 80 or over with acute or convalescent COVID-19. The CDR3 runs from the conserved cysteine through the conserved F or W. Fields, in order: J gene, D gene, clone size, V gene, CDR3 DNA, CDR3 protein. The D gene is left open where the match is weak. Clone size is not always given. Where it is, it says once, few, many or a class for expanded clones.

j_gene: TRBJ1-1; d_gene: .; abundance: .; v_gene: TRBV5-4; CDR3nt: TGTGCCAGCAGCTTGCAGGGGATGGAGAGAACTGAAGCTTTCTTT; CDR3aa: CASSLQGMERTEAFF
j_gene: TRBJ2-2; d_gene: .; abundance: .; v_gene: TRBV3-1/TRBV3-2; CDR3nt: TGTGCCAGCAGCAGGGAGTTAAACACCGGGGAGCTGTTTTTT; CDR3aa: CASSRELNTGELFF
j_gene: TRBJ2-1; d_gene: .; abundance: .; v_gene: TRBV19; CDR3nt: TGTGCCAGTAGTCAGAGGGATTCCTACAATGAGCAGTTCTTC; CDR3aa: CASSQRDSYNEQFF
j_gene: TRBJ2-2; d_gene: TRBD2; abundance: .; v_gene: TRBV6-1; CDR3nt: TGTGCCAGCAGTGAAGTGGGGGGGGCCGGGGAGCTGTTTTTT; CDR3aa: CASSEVGGAGELFF
j_gene: TRBJ1-6; d_gene: .; abundance: .; v_gene: TRBV5-1; CDR3nt: TGCGCCAGCAGCTTGGCCGCGAATTTGGAGGGGCTCTCCCTCCACTTT; CDR3aa: CASSLAANLEGLSLHF
j_gene: TRBJ1-5; d_gene: TRBD1; abundance: .; v_gene: TRBV5-4; CDR3nt: TGTGCCACCCGACAGGGGGGGAGCGATAGCAATCAGCCCCAGCATTTT; CDR3aa: CATRQGGSDSNQPQHF
j_gene: TRBJ1-5; d_gene: .; abundance: .; v_gene: TRBV3-1/TRBV3-2; CDR3nt: TGTGCCAGCAGCCAAACCTCAGGGGCCAAGGAGCCCCAGCATTTT; CDR3aa: CASSQTSGAKEPQHF
j_gene: TRBJ2-5; d_gene: TRBD2; abundance: once; v_gene: TRBV7-3; CDR3nt: TGTGCCAGCAGCGAGGGGACTAGCGGGAGCAGGGAGACCCAGTACTTC; CDR3aa: CASSEGTSGSRETQYF
j_gene: TRBJ2-7; d_gene: .; abundance: .; v_gene: TRBV7-9; CDR3nt: TGTGCCAGCAGCTTAAAGGGGTGGGACGAGCAGTACTTC; CDR3aa: CASSLKGWDEQYF
j_gene: TRBJ1-6; d_gene: TRBD1; abundance: .; v_gene: TRBV2; CDR3nt: TGTGCCAGCAGTGACCCGAGACAGGGGGCCTTGGAATCACCCCTCCACTTT; CDR3aa: CASSDPRQGALESPLHF
j_gene: TRBJ1-2; d_gene: TRBD1; abundance: .; v_gene: TRBV5-1; CDR3nt: TGCGCCAGCAGCTTGGTGGGCGGGACAGGACGTTCTAACTATGGCTACACCTTC; CDR3aa: CASSLVGGTGRSNYGYTF
j_gene: TRBJ2-1; d_gene: .; abundance: .; v_gene: TRBV11-2; CDR3nt: TGTGCCAGCAGCATCGGACAGATTTCCTACAATGAGCAGTTCTTC; CDR3aa: CASSIGQISYNEQFF
j_gene: TRBJ2-2; d_gene: TRBD2; abundance: .; v_gene: TRBV5-1; CDR3nt: TGCGCCAGCAGCTTGGCCACTAGCGCCTATGGGGGGGAGCTGTTTTTT; CDR3aa: CASSLATSAYGGELFF
j_gene: TRBJ2-7; d_gene: .; abundance: few; v_gene: TRBV27; CDR3nt: TGTGCCAGCAGTTTATTACCCGAACAGCCAGGCTACGAGCAGTACTTC; CDR3aa: CASSLLPEQPGYEQYF
j_gene: TRBJ1-3; d_gene: TRBD1; abundance: .; v_gene: TRBV2; CDR3nt: TGTGCCAGCAGTTGGACAGGACCATCTGGAAACACCATATATTTT; CDR3aa: CASSWTGPSGNTIYF
j_gene: TRBJ2-1; d_gene: .; abundance: .; v_gene: TRBV27; CDR3nt: TGTGCCAGCTGTTCCCTAGCCCCGCCCCGACGTGGTGAGCAGTTCTTC; CDR3aa: CASCSLAPPRRGEQFF
j_gene: TRBJ1-4; d_gene: .; abundance: once; v_gene: TRBV7-2; CDR3nt: TGTGCCAGCAGTTTTCAAAGAGGGAATGAAAAACTGTTTTTT; CDR3aa: CASSFQRGNEKLFF
j_gene: TRBJ1-6; d_gene: .; abundance: .; v_gene: TRBV18; CDR3nt: TGTGCCAGCTCACCTTCAGCGTTTGGAAATTCACCCCTCCACTTT; CDR3aa: CASSPSAFGNSPLHF
j_gene: TRBJ1-1; d_gene: TRBD1; abundance: .; v_gene: TRBV5-6; CDR3nt: TGTGCCAGCAACCCGACAGGGCCGAACACTGAAGCTTTCTTT; CDR3aa: CASNPTGPNTEAFF
j_gene: TRBJ1-4; d_gene: .; abundance: .; v_gene: TRBV3-1/TRBV3-2; CDR3nt: TGTGCCAGCAGCCAAGAAAGGGGAGGGCGTGAAAAACTGTTTTTT; CDR3aa: CASSQERGGREKLFF
j_gene: TRBJ2-1; d_gene: TRBD2; abundance: once; v_gene: TRBV9; CDR3nt: TGTGCCAGCAGCGTAGCTAGCGGGGGCGGACGGGAGCAGTTCTTC; CDR3aa: CASSVASGGGREQFF
j_gene: TRBJ1-1; d_gene: .; abundance: .; v_gene: TRBV5-1; CDR3nt: TGCGCCAGCAGCTTGGAAGGAGGGTTGAACACTGAAGCTTTCTTT; CDR3aa: CASSLEGGLNTEAFF
j_gene: TRBJ1-2; d_gene: .; abundance: .; v_gene: TRBV6-1; CDR3nt: TGTGCCAGCAGTGAAGCCAGGGTGGGCGGCTACACCTTC; CDR3aa: CASSEARVGGYTF
j_gene: TRBJ2-5; d_gene: .; abundance: .; v_gene: TRBV2; CDR3nt: TGTGCCAGCAGCCCTAGCTGGCAAGAGACCCAGTACTTC; CDR3aa: CASSPSWQETQYF
j_gene: TRBJ2-2; d_gene: TRBD1; abundance: .; v_gene: TRBV15; CDR3nt: TGTGCCACCAGGGGACAGGGAAGGACCGGGGAGCTGTTTTTT; CDR3aa: CATRGQGRTGELFF
j_gene: TRBJ1-1; d_gene: .; abundance: .; v_gene: TRBV29-1; CDR3nt: TGCAGCTGTTGGGGGGACCTGAACACTGAAGCTTTCTTT; CDR3aa: CSCWGDLNTEAFF
j_gene: TRBJ2-7; d_gene: TRBD2; abundance: .; v_gene: TRBV28; CDR3nt: TGTGCCAGCAGTCCGAGCGGGAGCTCCTACGAGCAGTACTTC; CDR3aa: CASSPSGSSYEQYF
j_gene: TRBJ2-5; d_gene: .; abundance: .; v_gene: TRBV5-1; CDR3nt: TGCGCCAGCAGCTCACCGGGTCTCGGAGGGGAGACCCAGTACTTC; CDR3aa: CASSSPGLGGETQYF
j_gene: TRBJ2-2; d_gene: TRBD1; abundance: .; v_gene: TRBV11-1; CDR3nt: TGTGCCAGCAGGTCTGACAGGGTGATGAACACCGGGGAGCTGTTTTTT; CDR3aa: CASRSDRVMNTGELFF
j_gene: TRBJ2-7; d_gene: TRBD2; abundance: once; v_gene: TRBV7-9; CDR3nt: TGTGCCAGCAGCTTAGAGGTCGGCGCGGGAGGGAACTCCTACGAGCAGTACTTC; CDR3aa: CASSLEVGAGGNSYEQYF
j_gene: TRBJ2-5; d_gene: TRBD1; abundance: once; v_gene: TRBV5-1; CDR3nt: TGCGCCAGCAGCTTGGATGTAGGGGGCACAGAGACCCAGTACTTC; CDR3aa: CASSLDVGGTETQYF
j_gene: TRBJ2-7; d_gene: .; abundance: .; v_gene: TRBV2; CDR3nt: TGTGCCAGCATTCTTCAGGAAACTTTCTCCTACGAGCAGTACTTC; CDR3aa: CASILQETFSYEQYF
j_gene: TRBJ2-3; d_gene: .; abundance: .; v_gene: TRBV12-3/TRBV12-4; CDR3nt: TGTGCCAGCAGTTTCGGAGGAGCAGATACGCAGTATTTT; CDR3aa: CASSFGGADTQYF
j_gene: TRBJ2-1; d_gene: .; abundance: .; v_gene: TRBV5-1; CDR3nt: TGCGCCAGCAGCCCTGGAGGGCAGTACAATGAGCAGTTCTTC; CDR3aa: CASSPGGQYNEQFF
j_gene: TRBJ2-5; d_gene: TRBD1; abundance: .; v_gene: TRBV2; CDR3nt: TGTGCCAGCAGTGTCCTACCGGGACAGCAAGAGACCCAGTACTTC; CDR3aa: CASSVLPGQQETQYF
j_gene: TRBJ2-7; d_gene: TRBD1; abundance: few; v_gene: TRBV6-2/TRBV6-3; CDR3nt: TGTGCCAGCAGTGGACAGGGTCCCTACGAGCAGTACTTC; CDR3aa: CASSGQGPYEQYF
j_gene: TRBJ2-1; d_gene: .; abundance: .; v_gene: TRBV7-9; CDR3nt: TGTGCCAGCAGCTTCGGGACTCCCAATGAGCAGTTCTTC; CDR3aa: CASSFGTPNEQFF
j_gene: TRBJ1-6; d_gene: .; abundance: .; v_gene: TRBV27; CDR3nt: TGTGCCAGCAAGAGGCAGGGAGGGCGGACCCTCCACTTT; CDR3aa: CASKRQGGRTLHF
j_gene: TRBJ1-2; d_gene: TRBD1; abundance: once; v_gene: TRBV28; CDR3nt: TGTGCCAGCAGTAGGGGGACAGGGCTTTTAAACTATGGCTACACCTTC; CDR3aa: CASSRGTGLLNYGYTF
j_gene: TRBJ2-3; d_gene: TRBD2; abundance: .; v_gene: TRBV11-3; CDR3nt: TGTGCCAGCAGTCTTAGCGGGGGGCCCACAGATACGCAGTATTTT; CDR3aa: CASSLSGGPTDTQYF
j_gene: TRBJ1-1; d_gene: TRBD1; abundance: .; v_gene: TRBV7-9; CDR3nt: TGTGCCAGCAGCTTAGGGACAGGGGGCGCCGGCACTGAAGCTTTCTTT; CDR3aa: CASSLGTGGAGTEAFF
j_gene: TRBJ2-7; d_gene: TRBD1; abundance: .; v_gene: TRBV5-8; CDR3nt: TGTGCCAGCAGCTTGGAAACGGACAGGGGAGTCTACGAGCAGTACTTC; CDR3aa: CASSLETDRGVYEQYF
j_gene: TRBJ2-3; d_gene: TRBD1; abundance: .; v_gene: TRBV6-5; CDR3nt: TGTGCCAGCAGTTACGGGACAGGCACAGATACGCAGTATTTT; CDR3aa: CASSYGTGTDTQYF
j_gene: TRBJ2-7; d_gene: .; abundance: few; v_gene: TRBV7-2; CDR3nt: TGTGCCAGCAGCTTAGGACGACAGTCCTACGAGCAGTACTTC; CDR3aa: CASSLGRQSYEQYF